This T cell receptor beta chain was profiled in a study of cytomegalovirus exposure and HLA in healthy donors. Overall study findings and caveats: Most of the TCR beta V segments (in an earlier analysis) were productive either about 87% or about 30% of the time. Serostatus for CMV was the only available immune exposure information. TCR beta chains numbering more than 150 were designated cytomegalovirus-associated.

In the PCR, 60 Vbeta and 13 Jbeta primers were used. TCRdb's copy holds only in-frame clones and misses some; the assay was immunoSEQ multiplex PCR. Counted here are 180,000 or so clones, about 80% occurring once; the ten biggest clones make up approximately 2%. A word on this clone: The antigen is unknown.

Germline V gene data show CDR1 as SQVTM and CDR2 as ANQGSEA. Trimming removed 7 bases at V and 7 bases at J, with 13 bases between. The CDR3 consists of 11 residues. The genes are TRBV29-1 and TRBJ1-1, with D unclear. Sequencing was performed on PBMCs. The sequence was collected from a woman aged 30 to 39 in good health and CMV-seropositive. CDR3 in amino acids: CSAEAGFEAFF. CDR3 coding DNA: TGCAGCGCCGAGGCGGGCTTTGAAGCTTTCTTT.